The rows below give T cell receptor beta chains drawn from one sample of a study of blood T cell repertoires in COVID-19. Clones were sequenced by immunoSEQ multiplex PCR, and TCRdb holds only the in-frame ones, with some missing. This table holds under 250,000 clones, 80% to 95% found once. The material sequenced was peripheral blood. These receptor sequences come from a man aged 60 to 75 with COVID-19, enrolled during active disease. Both conserved end residues are part of each CDR3. D genes are given only for firm matches. Clone size is not always given. Where it is, it says once, few, many or a class for expanded clones.

CAAAGSLGEQYF,TGTGCCGCGGCGGGCAGCCTTGGAGAGCAGTACTTC,TRBV28,-,TRBJ2-7,-
CASSYSAREQYF,TGTGCCAGCAGTTACTCGGCGCGGGAGCAGTACTTC,TRBV6-2/TRBV6-3,few,TRBJ2-7,-
CASSSATGGNSPLHF,TGTGCCAGCAGTTCAGCGACAGGGGGCAACTCACCCCTCCACTTT,TRBV28,-,TRBJ1-6,TRBD1
CASSLVGQGSGNTIYF,TGCGCCAGCAGCTTGGTAGGACAGGGATCTGGAAACACCATATATTTT,TRBV5-1,-,TRBJ1-3,TRBD1
CASSLGDRGMSGYTF,TGCGCCAGCAGCTTGGGGGACAGGGGAATGAGTGGCTACACCTTC,TRBV5-1,-,TRBJ1-2,TRBD1
CASSLSSGYTF,TGTGCCAGCAGTTTATCTTCTGGCTACACCTTC,TRBV28,-,TRBJ1-2,-
CASSDSRAVGYNSPLHF,TGTGCCAGCAGTGATAGTAGAGCGGTGGGGTATAATTCACCCCTCCACTTT,TRBV25-1,-,TRBJ1-6,-
CASSVNPGQGYGYTF,TGTGCCAGCAGTGTCAATCCGGGACAGGGGTATGGCTACACCTTC,TRBV6-4,once,TRBJ1-2,TRBD1
CASSLRRGGEQYF,TGTGCCAGCAGCTTAAGGCGAGGGGGCGAGCAGTACTTC,TRBV11-1,-,TRBJ2-7,-
CASSVDGSNQPQHF,TGTGCCAGCAGCGTAGACGGTAGCAATCAGCCCCAGCATTTT,TRBV9,-,TRBJ1-5,-
CASSLSRRSTDTQYF,TGTGCCAGCAGTTTAAGTCGGCGGTCCACAGATACGCAGTATTTT,TRBV28,-,TRBJ2-3,-
CATSRGGQGVYEQYF,TGTGCCACCAGCAGAGGCGGTCAGGGGGTCTACGAGCAGTACTTC,TRBV15,once,TRBJ2-7,TRBD1
CASRQTRAGGAYEQYF,TGTGCCAGCAGACAAACCCGAGCGGGGGGGGCCTACGAGCAGTACTTC,TRBV25-1,-,TRBJ2-7,TRBD2
CASSLGPPSTDTQYF,TGTGCCAGCAGTTTGGGCCCACCTAGCACAGATACGCAGTATTTT,TRBV27,-,TRBJ2-3,-
CASSILDRARSNQPQHF,TGTGCCAGTAGTATCCTGGACAGGGCACGTAGCAATCAGCCCCAGCATTTT,TRBV19,-,TRBJ1-5,TRBD1
CASSPPGQGTEAFF,TGTGCCAGCAGCCCGCCGGGACAGGGGACTGAAGCTTTCTTT,TRBV3-1/TRBV3-2,-,TRBJ1-1,TRBD1
CASSSLAGGQTGELFF,TGTGCCAGCAGCTCCTTAGCGGGAGGGCAAACCGGGGAGCTGTTTTTT,TRBV7-6,-,TRBJ2-2,TRBD2
CASTPNRAGNSPLHF,TGTGCCAGCACCCCGAACAGGGCTGGTAATTCACCCCTCCACTTT,TRBV2,-,TRBJ1-6,-
CASSIQGGYGNTIYF,TGTGCCAGTAGTATTCAAGGGGGCTATGGAAACACCATATATTTT,TRBV19,-,TRBJ1-3,TRBD1
CASSNRGETQYF,TGTGCCAGCAGCAACAGGGGAGAGACCCAGTACTTC,TRBV3-1/TRBV3-2,-,TRBJ2-5,TRBD1
CASSQVSGPLSSGNTIYF,TGTGCCAGCAGCCAAGTATCAGGGCCATTGAGCTCTGGAAACACCATATATTTT,TRBV3-1/TRBV3-2,-,TRBJ1-3,-
CASSVGLEQYF,TGTGCCAGCAGCGTCGGTTTAGAGCAGTACTTC,TRBV12-3/TRBV12-4,-,TRBJ2-7,-
CASRSPNTEAFF,TGCGCCAGCCGGAGCCCGAACACTGAAGCTTTCTTT,TRBV10-2,once,TRBJ1-1,-
CASSPSRGASYSNQPQHF,TGTGCCAGCAGCCCTTCCCGGGGAGCGTCGTATAGCAATCAGCCCCAGCATTTT,TRBV28,-,TRBJ1-5,-
CASSRLASGGAGELFF,TGCGCCAGCAGCCGACTTGCCAGCGGGGGGGCCGGGGAGCTGTTTTTT,TRBV4-1,-,TRBJ2-2,TRBD2
CASSPLANNEQFF,TGTGCCAGCTCACCGTTGGCAAACAATGAGCAGTTCTTC,TRBV18,-,TRBJ2-1,-
CASSQDRYTGELFF,TGCGCCAGCAGCCAAGATAGATACACCGGGGAGCTGTTTTTT,TRBV4-1,-,TRBJ2-2,-
CATSRVNGEQFF,TGTGCCACCAGCAGAGTGAACGGGGAGCAGTTCTTC,TRBV15,-,TRBJ2-1,-
CASDPPGRGTGEQFF,TGTGCCTCCGATCCCCCGGGCAGGGGGACTGGGGAGCAGTTCTTC,TRBV30,-,TRBJ2-1,-
CASSPRANEKLFF,TGTGCCAGCAGCCCCCGGGCTAATGAAAAACTGTTTTTT,TRBV6-2/TRBV6-3,-,TRBJ1-4,-
CASSQDRGVKSPLHF,TGTGCCAGCAGCCAAGACCGGGGGGTAAAATCACCCCTCCACTTT,TRBV3-1/TRBV3-2,-,TRBJ1-6,-
CASSLDGSRPGELFF,TGTGCCAGCAGCTTAGATGGCTCGAGGCCCGGGGAGCTGTTTTTT,TRBV11-2,-,TRBJ2-2,-
CASSPPAGGVTDTQYF,TGTGCCAGCAGCCCCCCCGCGGGGGGTGTCACAGATACGCAGTATTTT,TRBV5-4,-,TRBJ2-3,TRBD2
CASSQTTLTGDGYTF,TGTGCCAGCAGCCAAACAACATTAACAGGGGATGGCTACACCTTC,TRBV3-1/TRBV3-2,-,TRBJ1-2,TRBD1
CASSYQQGSEKLFF,TGTGCCAGCAGTTACCAACAGGGGAGTGAAAAACTGTTTTTT,TRBV6-5,-,TRBJ1-4,TRBD1
CASSRTRDRGTGELFF,TGTGCCAGCTCACGAACCCGGGACAGGGGCACCGGGGAGCTGTTTTTT,TRBV18,-,TRBJ2-2,TRBD1
CASSLPGGGKFAGELFF,TGTGCCAGCAGTCTCCCGGGGGGGGGCAAGTTCGCCGGGGAGCTGTTTTTT,TRBV2,-,TRBJ2-2,TRBD2
CASSLLGGNSPLHF,TGTGCCAGCAGCCTCCTTGGGGGGAATTCACCCCTCCACTTT,TRBV13,-,TRBJ1-6,-
CASSKDNNEKLFF,TGTGCCAGCAGTAAGGACAATAATGAAAAACTGTTTTTT,TRBV2,once,TRBJ1-4,-
CASSYRGPNEQFF,TGTGCCAGCAGTTACAGGGGGCCCAATGAGCAGTTCTTC,TRBV6-5,-,TRBJ2-1,TRBD1
CASSSWTSGDSYEQYF,TGTGCCAGCAGCTCTTGGACTAGCGGGGACTCCTACGAGCAGTACTTC,TRBV7-6,-,TRBJ2-7,TRBD2
CASSSPGQLPYGYTF,TGTGCCAGCAGTTCTCCTGGGCAGTTGCCCTATGGCTACACCTTC,TRBV28,-,TRBJ1-2,-
CASSQVTSGELFF,TGTGCCAGCAGCCAAGTTACTAGCGGGGAGCTGTTTTTT,TRBV3-1/TRBV3-2,-,TRBJ2-2,-
CASSTSKGAGSPLHF,TGTGCCAGTAGTACCAGTAAGGGGGCGGGTTCACCCCTCCACTTT,TRBV19,-,TRBJ1-6,TRBD1
CATSRGTGGPAGELFF,TGTGCCACCAGCAGAGGAACGGGAGGGCCCGCCGGGGAGCTGTTTTTT,TRBV15,-,TRBJ2-2,TRBD2
CASSASPGVTDTQYF,TGTGCCAGCAGCGCCTCCCCCGGGGTTACAGATACGCAGTATTTT,TRBV9,-,TRBJ2-3,-
CASSLGRERPYEQYF,TGTGCCAGCAGCCTGGGGCGGGAGAGACCCTACGAGCAGTACTTC,TRBV7-2,-,TRBJ2-7,TRBD2
CASSPTGRVGELFF,TGTGCCAGCAGCCCGACTGGGAGGGTCGGGGAGCTGTTTTTT,TRBV14,-,TRBJ2-2,TRBD2
CASSSHGTSGHYEQYF,TGTGCCAGCAGCTCCCATGGGACTAGCGGCCACTACGAGCAGTACTTC,TRBV7-9,-,TRBJ2-7,TRBD2
CASSSARLWETQYF,TGTGCCAGCAGCTCCGCGAGGCTTTGGGAGACCCAGTACTTC,TRBV7-2,-,TRBJ2-5,-
CASSIGPGQGAYEQYF,TGTGCCAGCAGCATTGGTCCGGGACAGGGCGCCTACGAGCAGTACTTC,TRBV9,-,TRBJ2-7,TRBD1
CSVRANYGYTF,TGCAGCGTTCGGGCTAACTATGGCTACACCTTC,TRBV29-1,-,TRBJ1-2,-
CASSQLGRGAAKETQYF,TGTGCCAGCAGCCAATTAGGGAGGGGGGCAGCTAAAGAGACCCAGTACTTC,TRBV3-1/TRBV3-2,-,TRBJ2-5,-
CAISSTGMETEAFF,TGTGCCATCAGTTCTACAGGGATGGAAACTGAAGCTTTCTTT,TRBV10-3,-,TRBJ1-1,-
CASSSTSSSYEQYF,TGTGCCAGCAGTTCGACAAGTAGCTCCTACGAGCAGTACTTC,TRBV6-5,-,TRBJ2-7,-
CASRAGVQETQYF,TGTGCCAGCAGAGCGGGGGTACAAGAGACCCAGTACTTC,TRBV5-4,-,TRBJ2-5,TRBD2
CASSPLGDRDYEQYF,TGTGCCAGCAGTCCACTCGGGGACAGGGACTACGAGCAGTACTTC,TRBV27,-,TRBJ2-7,TRBD1